Many counts were recorded for the clone carrying this T cell receptor beta chain. What it binds is not known. Pregnant or lactating patients and those with other autoimmune diseases or uncontrolled infections were excluded. The entry originates in a study of Graves' ophthalmopathy and Graves' hyperthyroidism. Study-wide points: Predictions made by the model for ophthalmopathy progression reached approximately 71% sensitivity and approximately 72% specificity. Blood contained most expanded thyroid clonotypes exceeding 0.001 frequency.

CDR1 is SEHNR, CDR2 FQNEAQ, per germline (reference sequence). V was shortened by 2 bases and J by 0 bases, with 16 bases between the two germline ends. The CDR3 length is 17 residues. Amplifying from RNA transcripts, the study obtained TCR beta CDR3 regions. Second-round multiplex PCR followed a first-round RT-PCR using HTBI primers. TCRdb fed the multiplex PCR reads into MiXCR, producing one record per CDR3 protein. The data hold around 1,000,000 distinct CDR3 sequences, with 36% observed a single time. This chain links TRBV7-9 with TRBJ2-5; D is unresolved. The specimen sequenced was peripheral blood or thyroid tissue (not recorded which). This clonotype was sampled from an adult man with Graves' hyperthyroidism. The CDR3 spells CASSLPDRGRYQETQYF. The CDR3 DNA follows: TGTGCCAGCAGCTTACCAGACCGAGGAAGGTACCAAGAGACCCAGTACTTC.